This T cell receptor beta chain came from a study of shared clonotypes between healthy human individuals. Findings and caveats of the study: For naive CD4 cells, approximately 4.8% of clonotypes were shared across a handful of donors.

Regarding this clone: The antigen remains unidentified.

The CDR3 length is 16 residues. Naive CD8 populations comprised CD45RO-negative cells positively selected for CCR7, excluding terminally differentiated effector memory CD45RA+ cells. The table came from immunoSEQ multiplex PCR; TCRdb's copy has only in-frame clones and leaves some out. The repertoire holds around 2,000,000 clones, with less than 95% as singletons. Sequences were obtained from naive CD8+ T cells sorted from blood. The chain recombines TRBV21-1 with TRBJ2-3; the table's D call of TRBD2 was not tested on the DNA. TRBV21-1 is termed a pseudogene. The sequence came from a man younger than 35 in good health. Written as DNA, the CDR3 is TGTGCCAGCAGCAGAACTAGCGGGGGGGCAACAGATACGCAGTATTTT. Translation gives CASSRTSGGATDTQYF.